Listed below are T cell receptor beta chains from one sample, sequenced in a study of cytomegalovirus exposure and HLA in healthy donors. Libraries were prepared by immunoSEQ multiplex PCR; TCRdb keeps only in-frame clonotypes and omits some of them. The table has more than 95,000 clones, approximately 82% seen once. Material: PBMCs. These receptor sequences come from a man aged 40-49 years in good health and CMV-seropositive. Both conserved end residues are part of each CDR3. The D gene is left open where the match is weak. For some rows the clone size is stated as once, few or many, or as a class when expanded; others skip it.

J gene	clone size	D gene	V gene	CDR3 DNA	CDR3 protein
TRBJ2-7	.	TRBD1	TRBV7-2	TGTGCCAGCACAAAAGCTTGGGACAGCGAGCAGTACTTC	CASTKAWDSEQYF
TRBJ2-4	.	.	TRBV7-6	TGTGCCAGCAGTACTGACATCCCTCAGGGGAAAAACATTCAGTACTTC	CASSTDIPQGKNIQYF
TRBJ1-5	.	.	TRBV4-2	TGTGCCAGCAGCCTGCACAGGGATCGCAATCAGCCCCAGCATTTT	CASSLHRDRNQPQHF
TRBJ1-6	.	.	TRBV7-9	TGTGCCAGCAGCCAACGGTCAGGTTCACCCCTCCACTTT	CASSQRSGSPLHF
TRBJ2-7	few	TRBD1	TRBV7-9	TGTGCCAGCAGCTTCCCTACGACAGGGCGCTACGAGCAGTACTTC	CASSFPTTGRYEQYF
TRBJ2-4	.	.	TRBV2	TGTGCCAGCAGTGAAGCAATCGTTTTTATCGCCAAAAACAGTCAGTACTTC	CASSEAIVFIAKNSQYF
TRBJ1-4	.	.	TRBV5-1	TGCGCCAGCAGCTTGGCCGGGAGCCGAGATGAAAAACTGTTTTTT	CASSLAGSRDEKLFF
TRBJ2-7	.	TRBD1	TRBV6-5	TGTGCCAGCAGTGGGGCAGGGGGCTCTGTGGAGTACTTC	CASSGAGGSVEYF
TRBJ2-7	.	.	TRBV7-9	TGTGCCAGCAGGAACGCCGGGTACGAGCAGTACTTC	CASRNAGYEQYF
TRBJ1-2	.	TRBD1	TRBV5-6	TGTGCCAGCAGTCGTACAGGGGTTTTTTCTGGCTACACCTTC	CASSRTGVFSGYTF
TRBJ1-2	few	TRBD1	TRBV30	TGTGCCTGGAAAGAAGACAGGGGCAACTATGGCTACACCTTC	CAWKEDRGNYGYTF
TRBJ1-6	.	TRBD1	TRBV7-2	TGTGCCAGCAGCTCGACAGGGATGAGGTCGCCCCTCCACTTT	CASSSTGMRSPLHF
TRBJ2-3	few	.	TRBV9	TGTGCCAGCAGCCTTAGAGAGGGCCAGGGGCGGGATACGCAGTATTTT	CASSLREGQGRDTQYF
TRBJ2-7	.	.	TRBV7-9	TGTGCCAGCAGCCACTCCTACGAGCAGTACTTC	CASSHSYEQYF
TRBJ1-4	.	TRBD1	TRBV6-4	TGTGCCAGCAGTGATACACCGGGACAGGGAGGTGAAAAACTGTTTTTT	CASSDTPGQGGEKLFF
TRBJ2-2	few	TRBD1	TRBV28	TGTGCCACCTCCCCCAGGGGGCTAGGCACCGGGGAGCTGTTTTTT	CATSPRGLGTGELFF
TRBJ2-3	few	.	TRBV2	TGTGCCAGCAGGGAGCCTAGGAAGCTTTATACGCAGTATTTT	CASREPRKLYTQYF
TRBJ2-3	.	.	TRBV28	TGTGCCAGCAGTTCCTCAGGGGCAGGTCCAGATACGCAGTATTTT	CASSSSGAGPDTQYF
TRBJ1-2	once	TRBD1	TRBV4-1	TGCGCCAGCAGCCAAGGGGGGGACAGTCGGACTAACTATGGCTACACCTTC	CASSQGGDSRTNYGYTF
TRBJ1-1	.	.	TRBV14	TGTGCCAGCAGCCAAGATCAAATCGGTGGGGGCTTTTTT	CASSQDQIGGGFF
TRBJ2-1	.	TRBD1	TRBV6-4	TGTGCCAGCAGTGACTACTTCCCGGGACAGGGGGGGGAGCAGTTCTTC	CASSDYFPGQGGEQFF
TRBJ1-1	.	.	TRBV2	TGTGCCAGCAGTGTTCTGAGGGACACTGAAGCTTTCTTT	CASSVLRDTEAFF
TRBJ1-4	.	.	TRBV2	TGTGCCAGCAGGGCTATTGACTGGACAACTAATGAAAAACTGTTTTTT	CASRAIDWTTNEKLFF
TRBJ2-1	.	.	TRBV19	TGTGCCAGTAGTAAGGCTAGCGATAAGCAGTTCTTC	CASSKASDKQFF
TRBJ2-1	.	TRBD2	TRBV7-2	TGTGCCAGCAGCTTGGGGGGGAGGCGGAACAATGAGCAGTTCTTC	CASSLGGRRNNEQFF
TRBJ2-7	.	TRBD2	TRBV11-3	TGTGCCAGCAGCCGGACTAGCGGCTCCACCTACGAGCAGTACTTC	CASSRTSGSTYEQYF
TRBJ1-2	.	TRBD1	TRBV4-1	TGCGCCAGCAGCCAGACAGGGGGCCAAAACTATGGCTACACCTTC	CASSQTGGQNYGYTF
TRBJ1-1	.	.	TRBV4-3	TGCGCCAGCAGCCGAGGGGACACGAACACTGAAGCTTTCTTT	CASSRGDTNTEAFF
TRBJ1-1	few	.	TRBV18	TGTGCCAGCTCGCAACAGGGGAACACTGAAGCTTTCTTT	CASSQQGNTEAFF
TRBJ2-7	.	.	TRBV28	TGTGCCAGCAGTGGGGGCAGGGGAGAAGGCGAGCAGTACTTC	CASSGGRGEGEQYF
TRBJ1-3	.	.	TRBV7-8	TGTGCCAGCAGCCCCAGGGGCAGGGCTGGAAACACCATATATTTT	CASSPRGRAGNTIYF
TRBJ1-5	few	.	TRBV2	TGTGCCAGCAGTGAAGAGGTAGGGGGAAGCAATCAGCCCCAGCATTTT	CASSEEVGGSNQPQHF
TRBJ2-1	.	TRBD2	TRBV5-4	TGTGCCAGCAGCTTGGCCGGGCGGGGGGGAATCTACAATGAGCAGTTCTTC	CASSLAGRGGIYNEQFF
TRBJ1-1	once	TRBD1	TRBV6-6	TGTGCCAGCAGCCGACAGGGTTCCACTGAAGCTTTCTTT	CASSRQGSTEAFF
TRBJ1-2	.	.	TRBV7-3	TGTGCCAGCAGCCGGGGGGGGGCAGCCGGGGACTATGGCTACACCTTC	CASSRGGAAGDYGYTF
TRBJ1-6	.	TRBD1	TRBV5-4	TGTGCCAGCGCCGTCAGGGGGCTTGGTTCACCCCTCCACTTT	CASAVRGLGSPLHF
TRBJ1-1	.	.	TRBV18	TGTGCCAGCTGTCAGGGGTCCGGCACTGAAGCTTTCTTT	CASCQGSGTEAFF
TRBJ2-5	.	TRBD1	TRBV5-8	TGTGCCAGCAGCTGGAGGGACAGGGTATTAGACGAGACCCAGTACTTC	CASSWRDRVLDETQYF
TRBJ2-7	few	TRBD1	TRBV7-9	TGTGCCAGCATCAAACAGGGGGCCGGGTCCTACGAGCAGTACTTC	CASIKQGAGSYEQYF
TRBJ2-1	.	.	TRBV7-9	TGTGCCAGCAGCTTAACCCCCCCGGGGTCCGAGCAGTTCTTC	CASSLTPPGSEQFF
TRBJ2-1	.	TRBD1	TRBV7-3	TGTGCCAGCAGCTTAGACCGGGACAGCTACAATGAGCAGTTCTTC	CASSLDRDSYNEQFF
TRBJ2-2	.	.	TRBV5-8	TGTGCCAGCAGCTTGGTAGGGGCGAACACCGGGGAGCTGTTTTTT	CASSLVGANTGELFF
TRBJ2-5	.	.	TRBV9	TGTGCCAGCAGCGTAGGGGCGCTTATGGTCCAGTACTTC	CASSVGALMVQYF
TRBJ2-1	.	.	TRBV27	TGTGCCAGCAGTAACAGGGGGGGCATCTACAATGAGCAGTTCTTC	CASSNRGGIYNEQFF
TRBJ1-1	few	TRBD1	TRBV5-1	TGCGCCAGCAGCCTGTCAGGGGGGAACACTGAAGCTTTCTTT	CASSLSGGNTEAFF
TRBJ1-2	.	.	TRBV28	TGTGCCAGCATCGGGGACTATCGCGGGTTCTATGGCTACACCTTC	CASIGDYRGFYGYTF
TRBJ2-1	.	TRBD1	TRBV18	TGTGCCAGCTCACCCCGGGACAGGGCGTGGGATGAGCAGTTCTTC	CASSPRDRAWDEQFF
TRBJ2-7	.	.	TRBV11-2	TGTGCCAGCAGCGGAGGTCGCGAGCAGTACTTC	CASSGGREQYF
TRBJ2-2	.	.	TRBV5-5	TGTGCCAGCAGCTTATTGGGGCAGGGGGGTCCCGGGGAGCTGTTTTTT	CASSLLGQGGPGELFF
TRBJ1-2	.	.	TRBV29-1	TGCAGCGTGAGGAGGGGAGCGGAGGATGGCTACACCTTC	CSVRRGAEDGYTF
TRBJ2-5	.	TRBD2	TRBV29-1	TGCAGCGCCAGACCAGCGGGGGGGGAGACCCAGTACTTC	CSARPAGGETQYF
TRBJ2-5	.	TRBD2	TRBV7-9	TGTGCCAGCAGCCCGACTAGCGGGAGAACGGGCCAGTACTTC	CASSPTSGRTGQYF
TRBJ1-1	.	TRBD1	TRBV7-9	TGTTCCAGCAGCTTAGCCGGGACAGGGGGCCGGGGCACTGAAGCTTTCTTT	CSSSLAGTGGRGTEAFF
TRBJ2-3	.	.	TRBV7-2	TGTGCCAGCAGCTTACGAGGGATTAGGACAGATACGCAGTATTTT	CASSLRGIRTDTQYF
TRBJ1-1	.	.	TRBV27	TGTGCCAGCAGTTTATCGAGGAACACTGAAGCTTTCTTT	CASSLSRNTEAFF
TRBJ2-3	few	.	TRBV7-9	TGTGCCAGCAGCAGTAGCGGAGCCGGCACAGATACGCAGTATTTT	CASSSSGAGTDTQYF
TRBJ2-4	.	.	TRBV7-2	TGTGCCAGCAGCTTTTACACCGCCAGGGCCAAAAACATTCAGTACTTC	CASSFYTARAKNIQYF
TRBJ2-1	.	TRBD2	TRBV9	TGTGCCAGCAGCGCGAGCGGGACGCCCGATGAGCAGTTCTTC	CASSASGTPDEQFF
TRBJ2-3	.	TRBD2	TRBV5-4	TGTGCCAGCTCCCGCGGGCGGGGGGGCACAGATACGCAGTATTTT	CASSRGRGGTDTQYF
TRBJ2-1	.	TRBD2	TRBV9	TGTGCCAGCAGCCCTTGGACTGGCGGGAGGGGCTACAATGAGCAGTTCTTC	CASSPWTGGRGYNEQFF